This T cell receptor beta chain came from a study of shared clonotypes between healthy human individuals. Study observations and caveats: Researchers sampled only blood; tissue repertoires likely differ.

Concerning this clone: As yet, its antigen is unknown.

Germline values: CDR1 SGHDT, CDR2 YYEEEE. The length of the CDR3 is 14 residues. V dropped 2 bases and J dropped 7 bases, with 12 bases sitting between them. Measured with immunoSEQ multiplex PCR; TCRdb has only the in-frame clones, and not every one. The sample consists of roughly 500,000 clones, 78% of them appearing once. The origin of this receptor is a woman in her forties in good health. Some clones in this sample may be carry-over from other donors' samples. Sequenced material: PBMCs. The V and J genes are TRBV5-6 and TRBJ1-4; the D gene is possibly TRBD1 (6 bases). The DNA of the CDR3 is TGTGCCAGCAGCTTTGACAGGATTAGTGAAAAACTGTTTTTT. It is translated as CASSFDRISEKLFF.